This entry lists 15 T cell receptor beta chains sequenced from one sample in a study of T cell changes during pregnancy in multiple sclerosis. The protocol was immunoSEQ multiplex PCR, while the TCRdb copy is restricted to in-frame clones and leaves out a portion. The data show 100,000 or so clones, just over 90% seen once. This sample comprised peripheral blood, obtained in the second trimester of pregnancy. Source of these receptors: a female donor in good health, enrolled as a control in a pregnancy study.

This clone was detected only a few times. The chain employs TRBV18 and TRBJ2-2; D is possibly TRBD1 (5 bases). The CDR3 extends over 15 amino acids. V lost 4 bases and J lost 2, with 11 bases in between. CDR1 KGHSH and CDR2 LQKENI come from the germline V gene. CDR3 nucleotides: TGTGCCAGCTCACAATCTGACAGTAACACCGGGGAGCTGTTTTTT. Residues: CASSQSDSNTGELFF.

This chain joins TRBV6-5 and TRBJ2-4, with a tentative D call TRBD2 (6 bases). CDR1 MNHEY and CDR2 SVGAGI come from the germline V gene. Trimming removed 1 base at V and 5 bases at J, with 12 bases between. This CDR3 is 15 amino acids long. This CDR3 reads CASSYLAGGENIQYF. The CDR3 nucleotides read TGTGCCAGCAGTTACTTGGCGGGCGGGGAAAACATTCAGTACTTC.

The chain couples TRBV5-6 to TRBJ2-7; no clear D gene. The germline CDR1 and CDR2 sequences are SGHDT and YYEEEE. The germline V and J ends were trimmed by 1 base and 0 bases, with 5 bases remaining between them. The CDR3 consists of 13 residues. The CDR3 region is CASSLSPSYEQYF. Written as DNA, the CDR3 is TGTGCCAGCAGCTTGAGCCCCTCCTACGAGCAGTACTTC. The whole variable domain, remainder taken from reference TRBV5-6 and TRBJ2-7, is DAGVTQSPTHLIKTRGQQVTLRCSPKSGHDTVSWYQQALGQGPQFIFQYYEEEERQRGNFPDRFSGHQFPNYSSELNVNALLLGDSALYLCASSLSPSYEQYFGPGTRLTVT.

This chain connects TRBV19 to TRBJ2-2; 8 positions agree with TRBD2. V was clipped by 8 bases and J by 7 bases; unmatched bases: 12. The CDR3 has 15 amino acids. Germline V gene sequence: CDR1 LNHDA, CDR2 SQIVND (reference sequence). The CDR3 DNA sequence: TGTGCCAGTGCTAACCCGGGAGGGCCTCACGGGGAGCTGTTTTTT. It is translated as CASANPGGPHGELFF.

V is TRBV29-1 and J is TRBJ2-3, with 8 positions matching TRBD2. The germline V gene encodes CDR1 SQVTM and CDR2 ANQGSEA. The J segment lost 2 bases and the V segment lost 5 bases, leaving 6 bases of the junction unmatched. The CDR3 runs to 14 residues. CDR3 loop: CSVIRGGSTDTQYF. CDR3 bases: TGCAGCGTTATCCGGGGGGGGTCCACAGATACGCAGTATTTT.

The chain is built from TRBV11-2 and TRBJ1-2; TRBD1 matches 8 bases. Germline CDR1 is SGHAT and CDR2 is FQNNGV. The J segment lost 4 bases and the V segment lost 1 base, leaving 8 bases of the junction unmatched. This CDR3 contains 16 residues. Here the CDR3 DNA reads TGTGCCAGCAGCTTAGTCCGGACAGGGTCGGGCTATGGCTACACCTTC. This encodes CASSLVRTGSGYGYTF.

This clone was seen a single time. The gene calls are TRBV28 and TRBJ2-7; 7 bases line up with TRBD1. V lost 6 bases to trimming and J lost 2 bases; unmatched junction nucleotides: 7. The CDR3 is 14 amino acids. The germline V gene encodes CDR1 MDHEN and CDR2 SYDVKM. DNA for the CDR3: TGTGCCAGCAGCCCTAGGGGGCCTCCCTACGAGCAGTACTTC. This gives the protein CASSPRGPPYEQYF.

This clone has only one observation. The chain recombines TRBV15 with TRBJ2-5, with 9 bases lining up with TRBD2. V shed 1 base and J 3 bases; nucleotides not matched to a gene: 9. Looked up from germline, CDR1 is LNHNV and CDR2 is YYDKDF (reference sequence). The length of the CDR3 is 17 residues. The CDR3 here is CATSRVWSSGGKETQYF. In DNA, the CDR3 is TGTGCCACCAGCAGAGTATGGAGTAGCGGGGGAAAAGAGACCCAGTACTTC.

The chain has TRBV15 and TRBJ1-5, with D possibly TRBD1 on 6 matching bases. The V gene's germline CDR1 is LNHNV and CDR2 YYDKDF (reference sequence). Trimming cost V 5 bases and J 7 bases, with 15 bases left between them. The CDR3 covers 14 residues. This CDR3 is CATSARARGQPQHF. The CDR3 DNA is TGTGCCACCAGCGCCCGGGCCAGGGGACAGCCCCAGCATTTT.

The J gene is TRBJ1-4, the V gene TRBV19; D unresolved. Per the germline V gene, CDR1 is LNHDA and CDR2 is SQIVND (reference sequence). The CDR3 is made up of 13 amino acids. V was clipped by 6 bases and J by 5 bases, with 10 bases between them. The CDR3 nucleotides are TGTGCCAGTAGGCGGACGGGGAATGAAAAACTGTTTTTT. It codes for CASRRTGNEKLFF.

This clone occurred a few times. The V and J genes are TRBV2 and TRBJ1-6, with a tentative D call TRBD1 (6 bases). The CDR3 totals 13 residues. Between the trimmed V and J ends, which lost 6 bases and 7 bases, there was a span of 10 bases. Germline assignment: CDR1 SNHLY and CDR2 FYNNEI. The CDR3 region is CASRQDSNSPLHF. The CDR3 DNA follows: TGTGCCAGCAGGCAGGACAGCAATTCACCCCTCCACTTT.

V gene TRBV7-2 combines with J gene TRBJ1-5, with 7 bases identical to TRBD1. The CDR3 contains 15 residues. Germline V gives CDR1 SGHTA, CDR2 FQGNSA. The J segment lost 6 bases and the V segment lost 5 bases, leaving 10 bases of the junction unmatched. CDR3 loop: CASSLQGQGGQPQHF. The CDR3 DNA reads as TGTGCCAGCAGCCTACAGGGGCAGGGGGGTCAGCCCCAGCATTTT.

This clone has just a few counts. J is TRBJ1-1 and V is TRBV19; no clear D gene. Trimming took 5 bases from V and 6 from J, leaving 13 bases between them. The CDR3 is 13 residues long. Germline V CDR1 and CDR2: LNHDA, SQIVND (reference sequence). CDR3 sequence (DNA): TGTGCCAGTAGTGAAGAACGAGGGTCTGAAGCTTTCTTT. Protein sequence: CASSEERGSEAFF.

This sequence joins TRBV7-2 and TRBJ2-5, with D perhaps matching TRBD2 (5 bases). V dropped 3 bases and J dropped 5 bases, with 13 bases sitting between them. The CDR3 is 14 residues long. Per the germline V gene, CDR1 is SGHTA and CDR2 is FQGNSA. CDR3 protein: CASSFGSSAETQYF. The CDR3 DNA follows: TGTGCCAGCAGCTTTGGGAGTAGTGCGGAGACCCAGTACTTC. Drawing the rest from reference TRBV7-2 and TRBJ2-5, the complete variable domain is GAGVSQSPSNKVTEKGKDVELRCDPISGHTALYWYRQSLGQGLEFLIYFQGNSAPDKSGLPSDRFSAERTGGSVSTLTIQRTQQEDSAVYLCASSFGSSAETQYFGPGTRLLVL.

V usage is TRBV28 and J usage is TRBJ2-2; D is possibly TRBD2 (5 bases). The CDR3 consists of 15 residues. V was pared by 8 bases and J by 1 base, with 14 bases between. The V gene's germline CDR1 is MDHEN and CDR2 SYDVKM. The CDR3 reads CASVPGLWNTGELFF. CDR3 DNA: TGTGCCAGCGTTCCAGGACTGTGGAACACCGGGGAGCTGTTTTTT. Filled out from reference TRBV28 and TRBJ2-2, the complete variable domain reads DVKVTQSSRYLVKRTGEKVFLECVQDMDHENMFWYRQDPGLGLRLIYFSYDVKMKEKGDIPEGYSVSREKKERFSLILESASTNQTSMYLCASVPGLWNTGELFFGEGSRLTVL.